The 23 T cell receptor beta chains reported below all come from one sample, sequenced in a study of early T cells in non-severe SARS-CoV-2 infection. MiXCR, run by TCRdb on the 5' RACE reads, gives a single entry per CDR3 protein. The sample has about 80,000 distinct CDR3 sequences, roughly 5.7% seen once. Sequenced sample: whole blood. The receptor set was obtained from an adult who was a healthcare worker with PCR-confirmed SARS-CoV-2 infection or an uninfected control (not recorded which).

This clonotype appeared a few times. V usage is TRBV7-2 and J usage is TRBJ1-5; unclear D gene. The CDR3 sequence is 14 residues long. V dropped 5 bases and J dropped 4 bases, with 12 bases sitting between them. Germline V CDR1 and CDR2: SGHTA, FQGNSA. This CDR3 is CASSVKGNNQPQHF. CDR3 sequence (DNA): TGTGCCAGCAGCGTCAAAGGGAATAATCAGCCCCAGCATTTT.

This clonotype appeared many times. CDR3 nucleotides: TGCAGCGCAGGGGAACAAGAGACCCAGTACTTC. This encodes CSAGEQETQYF. The chain is built from TRBV29-1 and TRBJ2-5, with D tentatively TRBD1 (6 bases). Trimming removed 7 bases from V and 2 bases from J, with 8 bases in between. Germline values: CDR1 SQVTM, CDR2 ANQGSEA. The CDR3 has 11 amino acids.

This CDR3 is CASSERYNMNTQYF. The CDR3, as DNA: TGCGCCAGCAGTGAGCGCTATAACATGAATACGCAGTATTTT. V is TRBV10-2 and J is TRBJ2-3; no clear D gene. This CDR3 region has 14 residues. Per germline, CDR1 WSHSY and CDR2 SAAADI. Trimming removed 2 bases from V and 7 bases from J, with 13 bases in between.

The chain is built from TRBV11-2 and TRBJ2-6, with TRBD1 identical over 9 bases. CDR1 and CDR2 from the germline V gene are SGHAT and FQNNGV. V gave up 4 bases and J gave up 0 bases; unmatched junction bases: 10. The CDR3 is 19 amino acids. The CDR3 DNA follows: TGTGCCAGCAGCTCCCGGACAGGGGCGACCCACTCTGGGGCCAACGTCCTGACTTTC. Translating it yields CASSSRTGATHSGANVLTF. Full variable domain (rest looked up from reference TRBV11-2 and TRBJ2-6): EAGVAQSPRYKIIEKRQSVAFWCNPISGHATLYWYQQILGQGPKLLIQFQNNGVVDDSQLPKDRFSAERLKGVDSTLKIQPAKLEDSAVYLCASSSRTGATHSGANVLTFGAGSRLTVL.

Many counts were recorded for this clonotype. The chain employs TRBV19 and TRBJ2-7; 10 bases match TRBD2. The CDR3 is 15 amino acids. In germline, CDR1 is LNHDA, CDR2 SQIVND (reference sequence). V trimming: 4 bases; J trimming: 2 bases; junction bases outside the gene matches: 5. CDR3 bases: TGTGCCAGTAGTACTGGACTAGCGGCGACCTACGAGCAGTACTTC. The encoded protein is CASSTGLAATYEQYF.

This clonotype was seen many times. As DNA, the CDR3 is TGTGCCAGCAGTTTATTACAGGGGATGAACACTGAAGCTTTCTTT. Translation: CASSLLQGMNTEAFF. The gene calls are TRBV27 and TRBJ1-1; 7 bases match TRBD1. V was pared by 1 base and J by 0 bases, with 2 bases of the junction left unmatched. The V gene's germline CDR1 is MNHEY and CDR2 SMNVEV (reference sequence). The CDR3 is made up of 15 amino acids.

There are a few counts of this clonotype. This sequence joins TRBV12-3 or TRBV12-4 and TRBJ1-2, with 7 bases identical to TRBD1. The CDR3 contains 13 residues. The ends lost 5 bases at V and 4 bases at J; junction bases unmatched: 4. The CDR3 nucleotides read TGTGCCAGCAGTCTCAGGGGGGCCTATGGCTACACCTTC. Encoded protein: CASSLRGAYGYTF.

Ten or more counts support this clonotype. The rearrangement uses TRBV4-2 and TRBJ1-1; 8 bases map to TRBD1. This CDR3 spans 17 amino acids. V shed 4 bases and J 6 bases; nucleotides not matched to a gene: 16. Germline-derived CDR1 and CDR2 are LGHNA and YNFKEQ. The CDR3 DNA reads TGTGCCAGCAGCCGAGGACTCGGGACAGGCCTAATCCCTGAAGCTTTCTTT. As protein: CASSRGLGTGLIPEAFF.

This clonotype was seen more than once but under ten times. This chain joins TRBV11-2 and TRBJ1-5, with TRBD1 as a possible D gene (6 bases). The V gene's germline CDR1 is SGHAT and CDR2 FQNNGV. Trimming removed 9 bases from V and 2 bases from J, with 17 bases in between. The CDR3 length is 15 residues. The CDR3: CARGTGNVGNQPQHF. Here the CDR3 DNA reads TGTGCCAGGGGAACAGGGAATGTGGGCAATCAGCCCCAGCATTTT.

This clonotype was counted between two and nine times. V usage is TRBV29-1 and J usage is TRBJ2-2; D perhaps matches TRBD1 (5 bases). CDR3 length: 14 amino acids. The germline V gene has CDR1 SQVTM and CDR2 ANQGSEA. V lost 4 bases to trimming and J lost 2 bases, with 11 bases between them. CDR3 nucleotides: TGCAGCGTTGCAGGGATTTTAAACACCGGGGAGCTGTTTTTT. This gives the protein CSVAGILNTGELFF.

This clonotype has at least ten counts. The J gene is TRBJ2-4, the V gene TRBV28; D possibly uses TRBD1 or TRBD2 (5 bases each). Germline V CDR1 and CDR2: MDHEN, SYDVKM. The CDR3 runs 14 residues. The V gene lost 6 bases and the J gene lost 7 bases, with 16 bases spanning the gap. The CDR3 protein is CASRGHGPGNIQYF. The CDR3 nucleotides are TGTGCCAGCAGGGGGCACGGCCCGGGGAACATTCAGTACTTC.

The chain recombines TRBV27 with TRBJ2-5, with D unresolved. The germline gives CDR1 MNHEY, CDR2 SMNVEV (reference sequence). The CDR3 is 15 residues long. Between the trimmed V and J ends, which lost 6 bases and 0 bases, there was a span of 14 bases. CDR3 in DNA: TGTGCCAGCAGGCCTAGTCGGGCTTACCAAGAGACCCAGTACTTC. This encodes CASRPSRAYQETQYF.

This clonotype was observed many times. This chain links TRBV12-3 or TRBV12-4 with TRBJ1-6; D remains ambiguous. The V end was cut by 2 bases, the J end by 9 bases, with 11 bases between. The CDR3 runs 14 residues. The CDR3 DNA follows: TGTGCCAGCAGTTTACCCGGGTTTGGTTCACCCCTCCACTTT. Its translation: CASSLPGFGSPLHF.

The CDR3 bases are TGCAGCGTTGAAGCTGGGGAAGCTTTCTTT. It translates to CSVEAGEAFF. The gene calls are TRBV29-1 and TRBJ1-1; D gene ambiguous. V lost 1 base and J lost 8, with 5 bases in between. This CDR3 comprises 10 residues. Germline V gene sequence: CDR1 SQVTM, CDR2 ANQGSEA.

This clonotype was seen a few times. The chain is built from TRBV24-1 and TRBJ1-3; D is undetermined. Germline assignment: CDR1 KGHDR and CDR2 SFDVKD. This CDR3 is built from 17 residues. V gave up 3 bases and J gave up 4 bases, with 18 bases separating them. Here the CDR3 DNA reads TGTGCCACCAGTGATCCTCGCGATCGAGGGAAAGGAAACACCATATATTTT. It translates to CATSDPRDRGKGNTIYF.

This clonotype was seen many times. V gene TRBV20-1 combines with J gene TRBJ2-1; TRBD2 matches 10 bases. This CDR3 comprises 13 residues. The germline gives CDR1 DFQATT, CDR2 SNEGSKA (reference sequence). Germline trimming cut 6 bases from V and 9 bases from J; bases unmatched to any gene: 8. DNA of the CDR3: TGCAGTGCCATAAGCGGGAGGGCTCGTGAGCAGTTCTTC. Translation: CSAISGRAREQFF.

The chain employs TRBV12-3 or TRBV12-4 and TRBJ2-7, with D hard to call. There are 13 residues in the CDR3. The germline V and J ends were trimmed by 5 bases and 2 bases, with 10 bases remaining between them. The CDR3 region is CASSTTQTYEQYF. In DNA form, the CDR3 reads TGTGCCAGCAGTACGACACAAACCTACGAGCAGTACTTC.

This clonotype came up many times. This chain joins TRBV7-8 and TRBJ2-1; TRBD1 is a possible D gene (5 bases). Trimming cost V 5 bases and J 8 bases, with 16 bases left between them. The CDR3 runs 14 residues. The germline V gene has CDR1 SGHVS and CDR2 FQNEAQ. The CDR3 DNA reads as TGTGCCAGCAGCCCAAGCAGGGCTACATATGAGCAGTTCTTC. This translates into CASSPSRATYEQFF. Complete variable domain (other parts from reference TRBV7-8 and TRBJ2-1): GAGVSQSPRYKVAKRGQDVALRCDPISGHVSLFWYQQALGQGPEFLTYFQNEAQLDKSGLPSDRFFAERPEGSVSTLKIQRTQQEDSAVYLCASSPSRATYEQFFGPGTRLTVL.

At least ten counts were recorded for this clonotype. The CDR3, as DNA: TGTGCCAGCAGCTTAGATCAGAGCAATCAGCCCCAGCATTTT. Residues: CASSLDQSNQPQHF. The chain has TRBV7-9 and TRBJ1-5; D gene uncertain. The CDR3 totals 14 residues. Germline V gene lookup returns CDR1 SEHNR and CDR2 FQNEAQ (reference sequence). V lost 1 base, J lost 1 base, and 5 bases lay in between.

This clonotype was found many times. This chain links TRBV28 with TRBJ1-5, with no clear D. Looked up from germline, CDR1 is MDHEN and CDR2 is SYDVKM. The CDR3 length is 11 residues. Trimming cost V 2 bases and J 6 bases, with 2 bases left between them. CDR3: CASSLGQPQHF. In DNA form, the CDR3 reads TGTGCCAGCAGTTTAGGTCAGCCCCAGCATTTT.

The chain has TRBV18 and TRBJ1-1; D is ambiguous. Trimming removed 0 bases at V and 1 base at J, with 9 bases between. The length of the CDR3 is 15 residues. CDR1 and CDR2 from the germline V gene are KGHSH and LQKENI. CDR3 nucleotides: TGTGCCAGCTCACCACCTTTCACGCGGAACACTGAAGCTTTCTTT. Its translation is CASSPPFTRNTEAFF.

This clonotype appeared many times. V gene TRBV14 combines with J gene TRBJ1-1; weak D call: TRBD1 (6 bases). This CDR3 is built from 15 residues. With 4 bases removed from V and 1 base from J, the gap between germline ends came to 13 bases. From germline, CDR1 is SGHDN and CDR2 FVKESK. CDR3 in amino acids: CASSPTGTPNTEAFF. The CDR3 nucleotides are TGTGCCAGCAGCCCAACCGGGACACCGAACACTGAAGCTTTCTTT.

This clonotype was seen ten or more times. This chain connects TRBV10-2 to TRBJ2-3; 11 nucleotides match TRBD2. The trim removed 2 bases at V and 3 bases at J, leaving 10 bases unmatched. This CDR3 has 18 amino acids. Germline loops: CDR1 WSHSY, CDR2 SAAADI. CDR3 nucleotides: TGCGCCAGCAGTGAGCCAACCGTAGCGGGGGGGCTTACAGATACGCAGTATTTT. Its protein is CASSEPTVAGGLTDTQYF.